The present T cell receptor beta chain was sequenced within a study of blood T cells in healthy people across ages. Sample-barcoded 5' priming and a J-beta primer mix drove a second PCR of about 6 to 11 cycles. In TCRdb, the 5' RACE reads were re-called with MiXCR into one record per CDR3 protein. The sample holds over 950,000 distinct CDR3 sequences; 51% are singletons and the top ten take about a fifth. The CDR3 extends over 10 amino acids. In its sample, this clonotype was seen a few times. The sample taken for sequencing was blood. The chain combines TRBV21-1 with TRBJ2-3; TRBD1 is the table's D call and was not checked against the DNA. TRBV21-1 is noted as a pseudogene. This TCR was sampled from a woman aged 60 to 75 in good health. In DNA, the CDR3 is TGTGCCAGTACAGGTCCTGAGCAGTATTTT. Its translation: CASTGPEQYF.